The T cell receptor (beta chain) under discussion was sequenced for a study of Graves' ophthalmopathy and Graves' hyperthyroidism. Study results and caveats: The blood repertoire also included most expanded thyroid clonotypes above 0.001 frequency. Prediction of ophthalmopathy progression reached less than 71% sensitivity and around 72% specificity.

The V gene's germline CDR1 is GTSNPN and CDR2 SVGIG (reference sequence). The CDR3 has 12 amino acids. Trimming stripped 4 bases from V and 4 bases from J, with 10 bases between. RNA transcripts yielded amplified TCR beta CDR3 regions. In the first round, RT-PCR was carried out with HTBI primers, and a multiplex PCR formed the second round. TCRdb called the multiplex PCR reads again in MiXCR, with one record for every CDR3 protein. Among 350,000 to 400,000 distinct CDR3 sequences listed, about 16% were seen once. Ophthalmopathy was moderately-to-severely active, CAS at least 3, NOSPECS at least 4, lasting under 3 months. Lactation, pregnancy, uncontrolled infections and other autoimmune diseases were all grounds for excluding patients. In this sample, this clonotype turned up many times. Its antigen remains unknown.

The chain combines TRBV30 with TRBJ1-2; perhaps TRBD1 as D (6 bases). The sequence came from a woman aged 18-29 years with Graves' ophthalmopathy. Sequenced: peripheral blood. The CDR3 loop reads CAWTGASYGYTF. The DNA of the CDR3 is TGTGCCTGGACAGGGGCATCCTATGGCTACACCTTC.